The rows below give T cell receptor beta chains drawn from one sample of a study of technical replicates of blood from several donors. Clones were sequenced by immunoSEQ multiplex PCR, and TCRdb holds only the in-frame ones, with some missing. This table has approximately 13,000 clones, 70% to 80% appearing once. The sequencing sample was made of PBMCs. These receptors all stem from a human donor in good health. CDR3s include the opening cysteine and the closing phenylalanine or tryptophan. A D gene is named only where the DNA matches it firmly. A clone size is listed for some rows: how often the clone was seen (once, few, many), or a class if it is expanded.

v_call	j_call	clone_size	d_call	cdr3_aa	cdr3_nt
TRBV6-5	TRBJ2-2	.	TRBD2	CASSYPSGISPGELFF	TGTGCCAGCAGTTATCCGAGCGGGATATCCCCCGGGGAGCTGTTTTTT
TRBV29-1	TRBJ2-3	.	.	CSVVRGSTDTQYF	TGCAGCGTTGTTCGAGGAAGCACAGATACGCAGTATTTT
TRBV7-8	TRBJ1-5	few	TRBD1	CASSLAGQRDQPQHF	TGTGCCAGCAGCTTAGCGGGACAGCGAGATCAGCCCCAGCATTTT
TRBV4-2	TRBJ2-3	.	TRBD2	CASSQEPPGLAKSSSTDTQYF	TGTGCCAGCAGCCAGGAGCCCCCGGGACTAGCGAAAAGTTCTAGCACAGATACGCAGTATTTT
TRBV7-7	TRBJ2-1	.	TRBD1	CASSLGDRVNEQFF	TGTGCCAGCAGCCTGGGGGACAGGGTCAATGAGCAGTTCTTC
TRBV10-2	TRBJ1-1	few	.	CASTILGGLGTEAFF	TGCGCCAGTACTATACTGGGGGGGCTGGGGACTGAAGCTTTCTTT
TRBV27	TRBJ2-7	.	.	CASSLRGGSYEQYF	TGTGCCAGCAGTTTAAGGGGGGGGTCCTACGAGCAGTACTTC
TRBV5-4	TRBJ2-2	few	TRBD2	CASSKTSGVTGELFF	TGTGCCAGCAGCAAAACTAGCGGCGTAACCGGGGAGCTGTTTTTT
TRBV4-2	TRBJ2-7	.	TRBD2	CASSQVVGTSVGEQYF	TGTGCCAGCAGCCAAGTTGTCGGGACTAGCGTGGGCGAGCAGTACTTC
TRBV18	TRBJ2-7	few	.	CASSPLAYPYEQYF	TGTGCCAGCTCACCACTAGCCTACCCCTACGAGCAGTACTTC
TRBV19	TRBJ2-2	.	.	CASSQTRPRGTGELFF	TGTGCCAGTAGTCAAACTAGACCCCGTGGGACCGGGGAGCTGTTTTTT
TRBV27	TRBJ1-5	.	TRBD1	CASSSRDRGQPQHF	TGTGCCAGCAGTTCCCGGGACAGGGGTCAGCCCCAGCATTTT
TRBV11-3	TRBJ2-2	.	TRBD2	CASSFCFVVAGGPGTGELFF	TGTGCCAGCAGCTTTTGCTTCGTGGTAGCGGGAGGGCCGGGGACCGGGGAGCTGTTTTTT
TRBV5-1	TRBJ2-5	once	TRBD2	CASSLAGYETQYF	TGCGCCAGCAGCCTAGCGGGATACGAGACCCAGTACTTC
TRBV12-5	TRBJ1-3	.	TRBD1	CASGFQGATGNTIYF	TGTGCTAGTGGTTTCCAGGGGGCGACTGGAAACACCATATATTTT
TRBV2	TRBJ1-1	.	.	CASNRLEDSEAFF	TGTGCCAGCAATAGGTTAGAGGATTCTGAAGCTTTCTTT
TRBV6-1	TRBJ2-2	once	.	CASSGGDANTGELFF	TGTGCCAGCAGTGGGGGGGACGCGAACACCGGGGAGCTGTTTTTT
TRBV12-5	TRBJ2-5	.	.	CASGPPEMLETQYF	TGTGCTAGTGGCCCCCCGGAGATGTTGGAGACCCAGTACTTC
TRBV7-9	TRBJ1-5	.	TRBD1	CASSLVGQGKNQPQHF	TGTGCCAGCAGCTTAGTCGGACAGGGGAAAAATCAGCCCCAGCATTTT
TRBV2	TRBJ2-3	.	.	CASSLAGFTDTQYF	TGTGCCAGCAGTTTGGCAGGATTCACAGATACGCAGTATTTT
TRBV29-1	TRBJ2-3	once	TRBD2	CSVAGTSGSTDTQYF	TGCAGCGTCGCCGGGACTAGCGGTAGCACAGATACGCAGTATTTT
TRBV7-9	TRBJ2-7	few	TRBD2	CASSHGRLGEQYF	TGTGCCAGCAGCCACGGGAGGCTGGGGGAGCAGTACTTC
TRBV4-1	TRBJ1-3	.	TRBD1	CASSQDLGYRGPGNTIYF	TGCGCCAGCAGCCAAGATCTTGGGTACAGGGGGCCAGGAAACACCATATATTTT
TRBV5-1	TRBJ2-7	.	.	CASSLSGVEQYF	TGCGCCAGCAGCTTGTCGGGGGTCGAGCAGTACTTC
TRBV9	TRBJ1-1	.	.	CASSVGAGNEAFF	TGTGCCAGCAGCGTAGGGGCGGGGAATGAAGCTTTCTTT
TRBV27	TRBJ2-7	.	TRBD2	CASSPLAGGNEQYF	TGTGCCAGCAGTCCCCTAGCGGGAGGGAACGAGCAGTACTTC
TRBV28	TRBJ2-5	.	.	CASYSGETQYF	TGTGCCAGCTACAGCGGGGAGACCCAGTACTTC
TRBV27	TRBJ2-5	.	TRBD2	CASLPLAGEGETQYF	TGTGCCAGCCTCCCACTAGCGGGAGAGGGGGAGACCCAGTACTTC
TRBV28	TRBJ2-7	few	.	CASSLGLLSVSYEQYF	TGTGCCAGCAGTTTAGGGTTACTTAGCGTATCCTACGAGCAGTACTTC
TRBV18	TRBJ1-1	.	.	CASSAASPGMNTEAFF	TGTGCCAGCTCAGCGGCAAGTCCAGGGATGAACACTGAAGCTTTCTTT
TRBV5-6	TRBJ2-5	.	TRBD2	CASRKGLAEETQYF	TGTGCCAGCAGAAAGGGACTAGCCGAAGAGACCCAGTACTTC
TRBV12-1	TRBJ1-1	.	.	CASSCGMMTEAFF	TGTGCCAGCAGCTGCGGGATGATGACTGAAGCTTTCTTT
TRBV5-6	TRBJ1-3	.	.	CASSFGYSGNTIYF	TGTGCCAGCAGCTTCGGGTACTCTGGAAACACCATATATTTT
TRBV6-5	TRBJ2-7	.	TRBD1	CASSSLQGAGEQYF	TGTGCCAGCAGTTCGCTGCAGGGGGCCGGCGAGCAGTACTTC
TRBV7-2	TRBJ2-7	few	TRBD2	CASSLGLAGTYGQYF	TGTGCCAGCAGCTTAGGACTAGCGGGGACCTATGGGCAGTACTTC
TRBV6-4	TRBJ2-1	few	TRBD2	CASSDGTSNEQFF	TGTGCCAGCAGTGACGGGACTAGCAATGAGCAGTTCTTC
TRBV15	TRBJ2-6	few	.	CATSRERDSGANVLTF	TGTGCCACCAGCAGAGAGCGGGACTCTGGGGCCAACGTCCTGACTTTC
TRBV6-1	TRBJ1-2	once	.	CASTLQGYGYTF	TGTGCCAGCACCCTGCAGGGATATGGCTACACCTTC
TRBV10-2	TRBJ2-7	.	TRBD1	CASSERQGWEQYF	TGCGCCAGCAGTGAGAGACAGGGTTGGGAGCAGTACTTC
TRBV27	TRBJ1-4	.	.	CASSLNRLNEKLFF	TGTGCCAGCAGTTTAAACAGATTGAATGAAAAACTGTTTTTT
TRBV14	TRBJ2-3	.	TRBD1	CASSDRQGKDTQYF	TGTGCCAGCAGCGATCGACAGGGAAAAGATACGCAGTATTTT
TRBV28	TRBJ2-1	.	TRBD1	CASSAPGQGVYNEQFF	TGTGCCAGCAGTGCCCCGGGACAGGGCGTCTACAATGAGCAGTTCTTC
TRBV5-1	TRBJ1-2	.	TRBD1	CASSETGLANYGYTF	TGCGCCAGCAGCGAGACAGGGCTCGCTAACTATGGCTACACCTTC
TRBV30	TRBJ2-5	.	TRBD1	CAWSVLTGGGETQYF	TGTGCCTGGAGTGTACTGACAGGGGGAGGAGAGACCCAGTACTTC
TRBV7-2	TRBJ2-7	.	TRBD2	CASSLVGGRVYEQYF	TGTGCCAGCAGCTTAGTAGGAGGGAGGGTTTACGAGCAGTACTTC
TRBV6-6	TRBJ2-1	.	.	CASSFGVHNEQFF	TGTGCCAGCAGTTTCGGGGTCCACAATGAGCAGTTCTTC
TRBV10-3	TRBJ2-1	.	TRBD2	CAISGGTSGFYNEQFF	TGTGCCATCAGTGGGGGGACTAGCGGGTTTTACAATGAGCAGTTCTTC
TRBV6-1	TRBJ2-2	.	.	CASSPRGDTGELFF	TGTGCCAGCAGTCCCAGGGGTGACACCGGGGAGCTGTTTTTT
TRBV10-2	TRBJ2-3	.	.	CASPIPSGDTQYF	TGCGCCAGCCCAATACCCTCGGGGGATACGCAGTATTTT
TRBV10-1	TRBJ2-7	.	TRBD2	CASSEGSGSYEQYF	TGCGCCAGCAGTGAGGGTAGCGGGAGCTACGAGCAGTACTTC
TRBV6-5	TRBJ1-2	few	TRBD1	CASRMDRNYGYTF	TGTGCCAGCAGAATGGACAGGAACTATGGCTACACCTTC
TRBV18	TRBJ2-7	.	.	CASSPSGFREQYF	TGTGCCAGCTCACCCTCAGGGTTTCGCGAGCAGTACTTC
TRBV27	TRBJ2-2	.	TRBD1	CASRDRESPGELFF	TGTGCCAGCAGGGACAGGGAGTCCCCCGGGGAGCTGTTTTTT